These T cell receptor beta chains were read from a single sample in a study of ipilimumab plus nivolumab after autologous stem cell transplantation. Profiled with immunoSEQ multiplex PCR; TCRdb holds only in-frame clones, not every one. Of about 40,000 clones in the sample, 90% to 95% are singletons; the top ten hold over 0.85%. The material sequenced was PBMCs, taken in a trial of ipilimumab plus nivolumab as post-transplant consolidation. The origin of the receptors is a male donor with multiple myeloma. Each CDR3 is given with its conserved first and last residue. D genes are given only for firm matches. Clone size appears in some rows only: once, few, many, or a class for an expanded clone.

cdr3_nt,cdr3_aa,d_call,j_call,clone_size,cdr3_length,v_call
TGCGCCAGCAGCAAGGTCACAGGGGCTCCTAACACCGGGGAGCTGTTTTTT,CASSKVTGAPNTGELFF,TRBD1,TRBJ2-2,NA,17,TRBV5-1
TGCGCCAGCAGCCAACCGGGACTAGCGGGCCAGTACGAGCAGTACTTC,CASSQPGLAGQYEQYF,TRBD2,TRBJ2-7,NA,16,TRBV4-1
TGTGCCAGCAGCTTATTCCCGGGCGGTAGCACAGATACGCAGTATTTT,CASSLFPGGSTDTQYF,NA,TRBJ2-3,NA,16,TRBV7-2
TGTGCCAGCAGCTTAGGGCAGGACCGGTCACCCCTCCACTTT,CASSLGQDRSPLHF,NA,TRBJ1-6,NA,14,TRBV7-9
TGTGCCAGCAGCTTGTTCTATGGCTACACCTTC,CASSLFYGYTF,NA,TRBJ1-2,few,11,TRBV5-8
TGTGCCAGCAGCTTAGCTAGCGGATACGAGCAGTACTTC,CASSLASGYEQYF,TRBD2,TRBJ2-7,NA,13,TRBV13
TGTGCCAGCAGCTTAGGGGGGGGTTGGCAGCCCCAGCATTTT,CASSLGGGWQPQHF,NA,TRBJ1-5,NA,14,TRBV7-6
TGTGCCAGCAGCCCGGGTGGGCTCCAAGAGACCCAGTACTTC,CASSPGGLQETQYF,NA,TRBJ2-5,NA,14,TRBV7-6
TGTGCCTGGAGTGAGACAGCCTACGAGCAGTACTTC,CAWSETAYEQYF,NA,TRBJ2-7,NA,12,TRBV30
TGTGCCAGCAGCAAAACGCCTAGGATAAACACCGGGGAGCTGTTTTTT,CASSKTPRINTGELFF,NA,TRBJ2-2,once,16,TRBV9
TGTGCCAGCAGCGGGCTGAATCAGCCCCAGCATTTT,CASSGLNQPQHF,NA,TRBJ1-5,NA,12,TRBV5-6
TGTGCCAGCAGCTTCAGGTTGGGGGAAAAACTGTTTTTT,CASSFRLGEKLFF,NA,TRBJ1-4,few,13,TRBV11-2
TGTGCCAGCAGTGTCCCCCGGGGCGGGAGAACAGATACGCAGTATTTT,CASSVPRGGRTDTQYF,TRBD2,TRBJ2-3,NA,16,TRBV28
TGTGCCAGCAGTTATAGAGGAATGCGGACTGAAGCTTTCTTT,CASSYRGMRTEAFF,NA,TRBJ1-1,NA,14,TRBV6-5
TGTGCCAGCAGCTTAGAGCCCCGGGACAGGTTTACCTCTGGGGCCAACGTCCTGACTTTC,CASSLEPRDRFTSGANVLTF,TRBD1,TRBJ2-6,once,20,TRBV11-2
TGTGCCAGCAGCTTGTATGGGTCAGGGGGCTCCTATGGCTACACCTTC,CASSLYGSGGSYGYTF,TRBD1,TRBJ1-2,NA,16,TRBV5-4
TGCGCCAGCGGCTTGAGGCTAGCGGGGAGCACAGATACGCAGTATTTT,CASGLRLAGSTDTQYF,TRBD2,TRBJ2-3,NA,16,TRBV5-1
TGTGCCATCAGTGATCTAGCGGGAGGGCGGGCAGATACGCAGTATTTT,CAISDLAGGRADTQYF,TRBD2,TRBJ2-3,NA,16,TRBV10-3
TGTGCCAGCAGGCGACAGGGCTCTGGAAACACCATATATTTT,CASRRQGSGNTIYF,TRBD1,TRBJ1-3,once,14,TRBV28
TGCGCCAGCAGCCTTGAGCGGGAGATCAATGAGCAGTTCTTC,CASSLEREINEQFF,TRBD2,TRBJ2-1,NA,14,TRBV4-3
TGTGCCAGCAGCGCATGGACTAGCGGGCGGCAAGAGACCCAGTACTTC,CASSAWTSGRQETQYF,TRBD2,TRBJ2-5,few,16,TRBV14
TGTGCCAGCAGCTTTCCGCAGAACTATGGCTACACCTTC,CASSFPQNYGYTF,NA,TRBJ1-2,NA,13,TRBV7-9
TGCGCCAGCAGCGCCGACAGGGGGTCCTACAATGAGCAGTTCTTC,CASSADRGSYNEQFF,TRBD1,TRBJ2-1,NA,15,TRBV5-1
TGTGCCAGCAGTGACGGGGGCTCTGGTTCACCCCTCCACTTT,CASSDGGSGSPLHF,NA,TRBJ1-6,NA,14,TRBV6-4
TGTGCCAGCAGCTTGTTTAATTGGGGCGAGCAGTACTTC,CASSLFNWGEQYF,NA,TRBJ2-7,NA,13,TRBV5-6